The 2 T cell receptor beta chains below were found in one sample sequenced in a study of blood T cell repertoires in COVID-19. The assay was immunoSEQ multiplex PCR, and TCRdb's table has in-frame clones only and misses some. Of 200,000 to 250,000 clones in the sample, 84% were seen once. Sequencing was carried out using peripheral blood. Receptor source: a man in his fifties or sixties with acute or convalescent COVID-19.

The rearrangement joins TRBV9 to TRBJ2-7, with 9 bases identical to TRBD2. The CDR3 runs 18 residues. Germline V gene lookup returns CDR1 SGDLS and CDR2 YYNGEE. The J segment lost 2 bases and the V segment lost 5 bases, leaving 17 bases of the junction unmatched. The CDR3 DNA reads TGTGCCAGCAGTTTAAGGGGTGCGGGAGGGCCCATACCCTACGAGCAGTACTTC. Its protein product is CASSLRGAGGPIPYEQYF.

The V gene is TRBV19, the J gene TRBJ1-2, with D maybe TRBD1 (5 bases). The CDR3 covers 12 residues. Germline V CDR1 and CDR2: LNHDA, SQIVND (reference sequence). Trimming pared 5 bases from V and 4 bases from J, leaving 8 bases between. The chain's CDR3 is CASSPQGYGYTF. DNA of the CDR3: TGTGCCAGTAGTCCCCAGGGCTATGGCTACACCTTC.